Below, one T cell receptor (beta chain) is given with its context. Germline values: CDR1 DFQATT, CDR2 SNEGSKA (reference sequence). Losses at the gene ends were 0 bases for V and 2 bases for J; bases not matched to a gene: 1. The CDR3 totals 15 residues. TCRdb independently ran MiXCR on the RT-PCR reads; one entry per CDR3 protein. The table includes 150,000 to 200,000 distinct CDR3 sequences, roughly 31% detected once. This specimen comes from a study of patients and donors after allogeneic stem cell transplantation. This chain uses TRBV20-1 with TRBJ2-7; 13 bases match TRBD2. This sequence originates from a human donor who was either an allogeneic HSCT recipient or a stem cell or donor lymphocyte infusion donor (not recorded which). It is not recorded whose cells these are; they may come from a transplant donor. The material sequenced was blood, either unsorted or a sorted T cell fraction (not recorded which). The CDR3 sequence is CSARDGTSGTYEQYF. CDR3 bases: TGCAGTGCTAGAGATGGGACTAGCGGGACCTACGAGCAGTACTTC.